The 30 T cell receptor beta chains below all came from one sample that was sequenced in a study of blood T cell repertoires in COVID-19 (dated by TCRdb to the early 2020s). Library preparation used the immunoSEQ multiplex PCR assay. The clones in this table, taken by TCRdb from immuneACCESS, are in-frame only. Not every clone is retained; where verified, under half of the shortfall comes from an unresolved V gene, and the cause of the rest is unknown. For this sample there are about 240,000 clones; approximately 78% appear just once. The ten biggest clones cover around an eighth of the sample. The specimen was peripheral blood. Receptors were obtained from a woman between 55 and 75 years old with active or convalescent COVID-19.

The V call is TRBV7-2, the J call TRBJ2-1; a weak D match, TRBD2 (6 bases). CDR3 length equals 17 residues. The germline gives CDR1 SGHTA, CDR2 FQGNSA. V shed 1 base and J shed 6 bases, with 19 bases lying between them. The CDR3 sequence is CASSLDRGAGQGNEQFF. The CDR3 nucleotides are TGTGCCAGCAGCTTAGATCGGGGAGCGGGTCAGGGCAATGAGCAGTTCTTC. Variable domain in full (rest from reference TRBV7-2 and TRBJ2-1): GAGVSQSPSNKVTEKGKDVELRCDPISGHTALYWYRQSLGQGLEFLIYFQGNSAPDKSGLPSDRFSAERTGGSVSTLTIQRTQQEDSAVYLCASSLDRGAGQGNEQFFGPGTRLTVL.

CDR3 in amino acids: CASSLTSGLSTDTQYF. As DNA, the CDR3 is TGTGCCAGCAGCTTAACTAGCGGCCTTAGCACAGATACGCAGTATTTT. The rearrangement joins TRBV2 to TRBJ2-3; 8 bases are shared with TRBD2. After removal of 6 bases from V and 0 bases from J, the junction contained 8 bases not matched to a gene. Germline values: CDR1 SNHLY, CDR2 FYNNEI. This CDR3 is 16 amino acids long.

This clone has just one count. The chain joins TRBV3-1 (or the pseudogene TRBV3-2) to TRBJ1-3; D perhaps matches TRBD1 (5 bases). CDR3 length equals 14 residues. Per germline, CDR1 LGHDT and CDR2 YNNKEL (reference sequence). Trimming shortened V by 4 bases and J by 2 bases, and 9 bases separated the two germline ends. The chain's CDR3 is CASSRTPAGNTIYF. The DNA of the CDR3 is TGTGCCAGCAGCCGGACACCGGCTGGAAACACCATATATTTT.

The chain carries TRBV30 and TRBJ1-4, with 8 bases that match TRBD1. The CDR3 is 13 amino acids. The germline V gene encodes CDR1 GTSNPN and CDR2 SVGIG (reference sequence). Germline trimming cut 8 bases from V and 6 bases from J; bases unmatched to any gene: 8. As DNA, the CDR3 is TGTGCCGGAGGACAGGGTAGGCATGAAAAACTGTTTTTT. It specifies CAGGQGRHEKLFF.

The chain links TRBV21-1 to TRBJ1-5; the D call TRBD1 from the table was never checked on the DNA. TRBV21-1 corresponds to a pseudogene. This CDR3 region has 18 residues. DNA of the CDR3: TGTGCCAGCAGCAAAACAGAGGACAGGGTCTATAGCAATCAGCCCCAGCATTTT. Protein sequence: CASSKTEDRVYSNQPQHF.

The J gene is TRBJ2-2, the V gene TRBV2; TRBD2 matches 8 bases. Trimming cost V 8 bases and J 2 bases; bases outside gene matches: 4. Germline assignment: CDR1 SNHLY and CDR2 FYNNEI. This CDR3 has 14 residues. CDR3 nucleotide sequence: TGTGCCAGCGCCGCGGGGGGAAACACCGGGGAGCTGTTTTTT. It translates to CASAAGGNTGELFF.

This rearrangement joins TRBV19 to TRBJ1-1; 12 bases match TRBD1. Trimming took 6 bases from V and 6 from J; bases not matched to a gene: 2. Germline assignment: CDR1 LNHDA and CDR2 SQIVND (reference sequence). The CDR3 contains 13 residues. CDR3 sequence (DNA): TGTGCCAGTAGGGGGACAGGGGGCGCTGAAGCTTTCTTT. This gives the protein CASRGTGGAEAFF.

The rearrangement links TRBV5-3 to TRBJ2-4; 7 positions match TRBD2. TRBV5-3 belongs to the ORF category, with a function that is uncertain. J lost 4 bases, V lost 10 bases, and 14 bases had no gene match. This CDR3 is built from 15 residues. CDR3 loop: CAPRGETNIKNIQYF. In DNA form, the CDR3 reads TGTGCCCCTCGGGGGGAAACGAACATTAAAAACATTCAGTACTTC.

V and J are TRBV6-6 and TRBJ2-3; the D gene is possibly TRBD2 (12 bases). The germline V gene encodes CDR1 MNHNY and CDR2 SVGAGI (reference sequence). There are 23 residues in the CDR3. Trimming removed 5 bases from V and 0 bases from J, with 36 bases in between. This chain's CDR3 is CASSRWTGGDWVTSGGSTDTQYF. CDR3 nucleotides: TGTGCCAGCAGTCGGTGGACAGGGGGCGATTGGGTGACTAGCGGGGGTAGCACAGATACGCAGTATTTT.

This chain's CDR3 is CATSRRVPNEQFF. Here the CDR3 DNA reads TGTGCCACCAGCCGCCGCGTACCCAATGAGCAGTTCTTC. This sequence joins TRBV15 and TRBJ2-1; D remains ambiguous. CDR3 length: 13 amino acids. Germline CDR1 and CDR2: LNHNV and YYDKDF (reference sequence). Trimming pared 5 bases from V and 6 bases from J, leaving 11 bases between.

The chain combines TRBV7-3 with TRBJ2-1; unclear D gene. This CDR3 is built from 13 residues. In germline, CDR1 is SGHTA, CDR2 FQGTGA. V was cut by 5 bases and J by 5 bases, with 10 bases left in between. CDR3 sequence reads: CASSGTVHNEQFF. CDR3 coding DNA: TGTGCCAGCAGCGGTACAGTCCACAATGAGCAGTTCTTC.

The J gene is TRBJ1-6, the V gene TRBV30; D is possibly TRBD1 (6 bases). Per the germline V gene, CDR1 is GTSNPN and CDR2 is SVGIG (reference sequence). This CDR3 is built from 13 residues. The CDR3 is CAGAQGNNSPLHF. The CDR3 coding sequence is TGTGCGGGGGCCCAGGGGAATAATTCACCCCTCCACTTT.

J is TRBJ2-7 and V is TRBV6-1; 12 bases map to TRBD1. There are 18 residues in the CDR3. With V trimmed by 1 base and J by 4 bases, 11 bases remained unmatched. Germline V gene lookup returns CDR1 MNHNS and CDR2 SASEGT. This CDR3 is CASSEEVWGTGGRYEQYF. The CDR3 coding sequence is TGTGCCAGCAGTGAAGAGGTATGGGGGACAGGGGGCAGGTACGAGCAGTACTTC.

The chain combines TRBV7-9 with TRBJ2-2; 9 bases line up with TRBD1. Germline assignment: CDR1 SEHNR and CDR2 FQNEAQ (reference sequence). This CDR3 has 15 residues. Trimming cost V 7 bases and J 3 bases; bases outside gene matches: 6. Written as DNA, the CDR3 is TGTGCCAGCACCACGGGACAGGGATACACCGGGGAGCTGTTTTTT. It encodes CASTTGQGYTGELFF.

This chain joins TRBV5-4 and TRBJ2-1, with TRBD1 matching 8 bases. Germline-derived CDR1 and CDR2 are SGHNT and YYREEE (reference sequence). Trimming cost V 4 bases and J 4 bases; bases outside gene matches: 10. The length of the CDR3 is 16 residues. CDR3 DNA sequence: TGTGCCAGCAGCCGGAGGCTGGACAGGGTGTACAATGAGCAGTTCTTC. It yields the protein CASSRRLDRVYNEQFF.

The chain employs TRBV6-5 and TRBJ2-5; D is possibly TRBD1 (5 bases). Germline loops: CDR1 MNHEY, CDR2 SVGAGI. The CDR3 loop spans 14 amino acids. V lost 0 bases and J lost 5, with 10 bases in between. The CDR3 bases are TGTGCCAGCAGTTACTCGAAGGGGTGGGAGACCCAGTACTTC. Its translation is CASSYSKGWETQYF.

The V and J genes are TRBV18 and TRBJ1-3; unclear D gene. This CDR3 has 16 amino acids. Germline V gene sequence: CDR1 KGHSH, CDR2 LQKENI. Trimming stripped 2 bases from V and 4 bases from J, with 15 bases between. The chain's CDR3 is CASSPGLLAAGNTIYF. CDR3 nucleotide sequence: TGTGCCAGCTCACCAGGACTTCTGGCGGCCGGAAACACCATATATTTT.

V usage is TRBV30 and J usage is TRBJ2-2; 7 positions agree with TRBD2. Germline loops: CDR1 GTSNPN, CDR2 SVGIG (reference sequence). The CDR3 is 15 amino acids. V shed 4 bases and J 4 bases; nucleotides not matched to a gene: 9. The chain's CDR3 is CAWTTGGVGTGELFF. The CDR3, as DNA: TGTGCCTGGACCACTGGGGGGGTGGGCACCGGGGAGCTGTTTTTT.

The rearrangement joins TRBV5-6 to TRBJ2-7, with 10 bases lining up with TRBD1. The CDR3 is 18 residues long. V lost 2 bases to trimming and J lost 0 bases; unmatched junction nucleotides: 11. Germline V gene sequence: CDR1 SGHDT, CDR2 YYEEEE. CDR3: CASSLLGTGVQTSYEQYF. The CDR3 DNA reads as TGTGCCAGCAGCTTACTAGGGACAGGGGTCCAGACCTCCTACGAGCAGTACTTC.

This sequence joins TRBV30 and TRBJ2-5, with D unclear. CDR1 is GTSNPN, CDR2 SVGIG, per germline (reference sequence). The germline V and J ends were trimmed by 2 bases and 5 bases, with 12 bases remaining between them. This CDR3 region has 13 residues. CDR3 residues: CAWSKQFGETQYF. CDR3 DNA sequence: TGTGCCTGGAGTAAACAATTCGGGGAGACCCAGTACTTC.

This chain links TRBV11-2 with TRBJ2-1; TRBD1 is a possible D gene (6 bases). Trimming cost V 4 bases and J 4 bases, with 8 bases left between them. Germline CDR1 reads SGHAT; CDR2 reads FQNNGV. This CDR3 is built from 13 residues. CDR3 bases: TGTGCCAGCAGCTCTCAGGGGTACAATGAGCAGTTCTTC. Its protein is CASSSQGYNEQFF.

This chain uses TRBV3-1 (or the pseudogene TRBV3-2) with TRBJ2-5, with 8 bases aligning to TRBD1. The CDR3 has 15 residues. V shed 4 bases, J shed 5 bases, and the junction held 9 bases outside the gene matches. The germline V gene encodes CDR1 LGHDT and CDR2 YNNKEL (reference sequence). CDR3 coding DNA: TGTGCCAGCAGCCGACCTGACAGGGGCAGGGAGACCCAGTACTTC. Translated: CASSRPDRGRETQYF.

The V call is TRBV6-6, the J call TRBJ1-2; D may be TRBD1 (6 bases). The CDR3 runs to 12 residues. Trimming stripped 5 bases from V and 6 bases from J, with 10 bases between. Per the germline V gene, CDR1 is MNHNY and CDR2 is SVGAGI (reference sequence). The CDR3 DNA reads TGTGCCAGCAGTCCCCGGACAGATGGCTACACCTTC. Protein: CASSPRTDGYTF.

The chain is built from TRBV5-4 and TRBJ1-6; tentative D call: TRBD1 (6 bases). V lost 1 base to trimming and J lost 9 bases, with 23 bases between them. Per germline, CDR1 SGHNT and CDR2 YYREEE (reference sequence). The CDR3 sequence is 18 residues long. CDR3 loop: CASSLPAGTSPQGSPLHF. The CDR3 DNA sequence: TGTGCCAGCAGCTTGCCCGCAGGGACAAGCCCCCAGGGTTCACCCCTCCACTTT.

The V gene is TRBV7-2, the J gene TRBJ1-2; D unresolved. Germline V gene sequence: CDR1 SGHTA, CDR2 FQGNSA. Between the trimmed V and J ends, which lost 5 bases and 7 bases, there was a span of 20 bases. CDR3 length: 15 residues. CDR3 sequence: CASSPVRGDSAGYTF. DNA for the CDR3: TGTGCCAGCAGCCCCGTGCGGGGTGATAGTGCTGGCTACACCTTC.

The chain combines TRBV11-2 with TRBJ1-2; D not resolved. The CDR3 totals 12 residues. Trimming shortened V by 5 bases and J by 6 bases, and 10 bases separated the two germline ends. CDR1 is SGHAT and CDR2 is FQNNGV in the germline V gene. The CDR3 DNA reads as TGTGCCAGCAGCCCCCGGAGGGATGGCTACACCTTC. The encoded protein is CASSPRRDGYTF.

This clone has more than one count but fewer than ten. The chain recombines TRBV7-3 with TRBJ2-1, with D possibly being TRBD2 (6 bases). V lost 4 bases to trimming and J lost 8 bases, with 21 bases between them. The CDR3 contains 16 residues. Germline V gene sequence: CDR1 SGHTA, CDR2 FQGTGA. CDR3 residues: CASSYQGPSARDEQFF. CDR3 DNA sequence: TGTGCCAGCAGCTACCAAGGGCCTAGCGCTAGGGATGAGCAGTTCTTC.

This chain connects TRBV12-3 or TRBV12-4 to TRBJ1-2; D is ambiguous. CDR3 size: 13 residues. With 6 bases removed from V and 3 bases from J, the gap between germline ends came to 11 bases. This CDR3 is CASRLSVDYGYTF. The CDR3, as DNA: TGTGCCAGCAGGCTCTCGGTCGACTATGGCTACACCTTC.

This chain joins TRBV15 and TRBJ1-2, with D tentatively TRBD1 (5 bases). The CDR3 loop spans 16 amino acids. The germline V gene has CDR1 LNHNV and CDR2 YYDKDF (reference sequence). Trimming pared 1 base from V and 2 bases from J, leaving 14 bases between. CDR3 in DNA: TGTGCCACCAGCAGAGTTTATGGGGCAGGGAACTATGGCTACACCTTC. This encodes CATSRVYGAGNYGYTF.

The genes are TRBV30 and TRBJ1-1; the match to TRBD1 covers 10 bases. This CDR3 is 14 amino acids long. V shed 4 bases and J 8 bases; nucleotides not matched to a gene: 10. Per germline, CDR1 GTSNPN and CDR2 SVGIG (reference sequence). CDR3 amino acids: CAWISVGTGEEAFF. CDR3 sequence (DNA): TGTGCCTGGATCTCAGTTGGGACAGGGGAAGAAGCTTTCTTT. Supplemented by reference TRBV30 and TRBJ1-1, the full variable domain reads SQTIHQWPATLVQPVGSPLSLECTVEGTSNPNLYWYRQAAGRGLQLLFYSVGIGQISSEVPQNLSASRPQDRQFILSSKKLLLSDSGFYLCAWISVGTGEEAFFGQGTRLTVV.